This T cell receptor (beta chain) was recorded in a study of shared clonotypes between healthy human individuals. Assay: immunoSEQ multiplex PCR; the TCRdb copy retains only in-frame clones and omits some. This table holds some 2 million clones, roughly 95% found once. Of note for this clone: The same CDR3 also results from other DNA sequences found in this sample.

Cells designated naive CD8 were CD45RO-negative and were positively selected for CCR7, with terminally differentiated effector memory CD45RA+ cells excluded. From germline, CDR1 is SGDLS and CDR2 YYNGEE. The V end lost 0 bases, the J end lost 4 bases, and 10 bases lay between the germline ends. The CDR3 is made up of 14 amino acids. Sequencing used naive CD8+ T cells sorted from blood. J is TRBJ1-1 and V is TRBV9; weak D call: TRBD1 (5 bases). The TCR sequence derives from a man younger than 30 in good health. CDR3 sequence (DNA): TGTGCCAGCAGCGTAGGGGGCTTGGGCACTGAAGCTTTCTTT. Translating it yields CASSVGGLGTEAFF.